This entry concerns a single T cell receptor beta chain. Its antigen target is currently unknown. Base qualities are not provided; no much larger clone lies one nucleotide away. At one collaborating source in Seattle, patients were enrolled during active infection and were followed longitudinally through the course of disease. The collaborating institutions used their own protocols to collect whole blood in K2EDTA tubes. For TCRbeta analysis, collaborator samples were shipped as frozen whole blood, as isolated PBMCs, or as DNA extracted from either sample type. TCRbeta CDR3 regions were amplified from genomic DNA by means of the immunoSEQ Assay, a bias-controlled multiplex PCR. As for the original processing: Nucleated cell counts per sample were estimated from amplification of reference gene primers within the assay. To quantify the absolute abundance of each unique TCRbeta CDR3 rearrangement, sequence reads were collapsed and filtered. Productive Simpson clonality was computed per sample as the square root of Simpson's diversity index over productive rearrangements. Entries here come from immuneACCESS through TCRdb and include only in-frame sequences with V and J called. Some clones fail to appear in such tables; in the studies checked, an unresolved V gene covers under half of the shortfall, and the cause of the remainder is unknown. V and J calls and clone size follow that table, whereas D and trimming were derived from the DNA. The sample table contains roughly 280,000 clones; only one count was recorded for almost 90% of them. The top ten clonotypes cover 11% of the sample.

The sample is drawn from a study of blood T cell repertoires in COVID-19 (dated by TCRdb to 2018 to 2020). As for the study more broadly: Samples covering the acute and convalescent phases of COVID-19 were provided by collaborators in the United States, Italy and Spain. Samples were obtained from the ongoing ImmuneRACE study (first 160 participants) and from about 1,300 subjects provided by 6 global collaborators. Sample metadata almost always included a de-identified subject ID, COVID-19 status, age in years and sex. Deeply sampled blood TCRbeta repertoires from subjects exposed to, actively infected with, or recovered from COVID-19 were included in the dataset. HLA class I and class II types, where available, came from metadata supplied by the sample provider rather than from assay-based typing. The prospective study material was composed of cDNA or gDNA derived from T cells, B-cell-depleted T cells, or PBMCs. The repertoires were released in a freely available public database meant as a resource for research on the immune response to SARS-CoV-2. What the work shows at the level of the full study, not this receptor alone: Clinical and demographic metadata were provided uncurated, with the amount varying by source and participant.

As encoded in the germline V gene, CDR1 is SGHRS while CDR2 is YFSETQ. Cut back by 0 bases and 4 bases, the V and J ends lie 5 bases apart. Its CDR3 holds 14 amino acids, cysteine through phenylalanine. The read is trimmed to its CDR3 DNA, 42 bases read in frame from base 1. Sequencing was performed on peripheral blood. The rearranged chain carries TRBV5-1 and TRBJ1-6, with the identity of the D gene unclear. The TCR originated in a young woman with COVID-19, enrolled during active disease. The nucleotides read TGCGCCAGCAGCTTGGATTCATATAATTCACCCCTCCACTTT. Its protein product is CASSLDSYNSPLHF.